These T cell receptor beta chains were read from a single sample in a study of shared clonotypes between healthy human individuals. The table came from immunoSEQ multiplex PCR; TCRdb's copy has only in-frame clones and leaves some out. The table includes about 490,000 clones, approximately 79% detected once. The sample was PBMCs. These receptors came from a woman aged 35 to 49 in good health. Some clones in this sample may be carry-over from other donors' samples. CDR3s include the opening cysteine and the closing phenylalanine or tryptophan. Fields, in order: clone size, V gene, J gene, D gene, CDR3 protein, CDR3 DNA. D genes are given only for firm matches. Clone sizes are given selectively: once, few, many, or a class where the clone is expanded.

.,TRBV7-3,TRBJ2-1,TRBD1,CASSLTGTGAYNEQFF,TGTGCCAGCAGCTTAACGGGGACAGGGGCCTACAATGAGCAGTTCTTC
.,TRBV6-1,TRBJ2-1,.,CANKPPFGEQFF,TGTGCCAACAAACCTCCCTTCGGTGAGCAGTTCTTC
many,TRBV30,TRBJ2-3,TRBD2,CAWSGRLAGGPDTQYF,TGTGCCTGGAGTGGGCGGCTAGCGGGAGGACCAGATACGCAGTATTTT
.,TRBV7-7,TRBJ2-7,TRBD1,CASSPRTGGYEQYF,TGTGCCAGCAGCCCTAGGACAGGGGGCTACGAGCAGTACTTC
.,TRBV5-1,TRBJ2-2,TRBD2,CASSFPAGRANTGELFF,TGCGCCAGCAGCTTCCCGGCAGGGAGGGCGAACACCGGGGAGCTGTTTTTT
.,TRBV6-1,TRBJ2-5,.,CASKGDNQETQYF,TGTGCCAGCAAGGGAGACAACCAAGAGACCCAGTACTTC
.,TRBV6-1,TRBJ1-4,.,CASSDPGRTNEKLFF,TGTGCCAGCAGCGACCCCGGGAGAACTAATGAAAAACTGTTTTTT
many,TRBV6-5,TRBJ2-1,.,CASSSTRGAQQFF,TGTGCCAGCAGTTCCACAAGGGGGGCCCAGCAGTTCTTC
once,TRBV27,TRBJ2-1,.,CASRADWAYNEQFF,TGTGCCAGCAGGGCAGACTGGGCATACAATGAGCAGTTCTTC
once,TRBV11-3,TRBJ2-3,TRBD1,CASSLGIPGTGSESDTQYF,TGTGCCAGCAGCTTAGGAATACCCGGGACAGGATCCGAATCAGATACGCAGTATTTT
once,TRBV19,TRBJ1-1,TRBD1,CASSIATGDTEAFF,TGTGCCAGTAGTATAGCGACAGGGGACACTGAAGCTTTCTTT
once,TRBV19,TRBJ2-7,TRBD1,CASSIGQGQTDSYEQYF,TGTGCCAGTAGTATTGGACAGGGCCAGACGGATTCCTACGAGCAGTACTTC
.,TRBV28,TRBJ1-6,.,CASTQNPGTYNSPLHF,TGTGCCAGCACCCAGAACCCAGGGACCTATAATTCACCCCTCCACTTT
.,TRBV28,TRBJ1-3,.,CASSLLGYSGNTIYF,TGTGCCAGCAGTTTACTGGGATACTCTGGAAACACCATATATTTT
.,TRBV28,TRBJ1-2,.,CASSFAGSFGYTF,TGTGCCAGCAGTTTTGCAGGCTCTTTTGGCTACACCTTC
.,TRBV30,TRBJ1-5,TRBD1,CAWRRTGLGEPQHF,TGTGCCTGGAGGAGGACAGGGCTTGGGGAGCCCCAGCATTTT
.,TRBV7-9,TRBJ2-2,TRBD1,CASSLGQGDTGELFF,TGTGCCAGCAGCTTGGGACAGGGGGACACCGGGGAGCTGTTTTTT
once,TRBV19,TRBJ1-5,.,CASIKYSHDSPIQSRVHF,TGTGCCAGTATCAAATATTCCCACGACAGTCCTATTCAATCCCGCGTGCATTTT
.,TRBV2,TRBJ2-7,.,CASSLVEQYF,TGTGCCAGCAGTTTAGTGGAGCAGTACTTC
.,TRBV5-1,TRBJ2-7,TRBD1,CASSFDRVYEQYF,TGCGCCAGCAGCTTTGACAGGGTCTACGAGCAGTACTTC
.,TRBV2,TRBJ1-5,TRBD1,CASRTLGQGNQPQHF,TGTGCCAGCAGAACGTTGGGACAGGGGAATCAGCCCCAGCATTTT
.,TRBV7-3,TRBJ2-1,.,CASSPSNQPSYNEQFF,TGTGCCAGCAGCCCCAGCAATCAGCCCTCCTACAATGAGCAGTTCTTC
.,TRBV6-1,TRBJ2-1,.,CASSEGGAVYYNEQFF,TGTGCCAGCAGTGAAGGGGGTGCTGTGTATTACAATGAGCAGTTCTTC
few,TRBV28,TRBJ1-2,.,CASIRGLTNYGYTF,TGTGCCAGCATTCGGGGACTTACTAACTATGGCTACACCTTC
many,TRBV5-4,TRBJ1-2,.,CASSDNIYGYTF,TGTGCCAGCAGCGATAACATCTATGGCTACACCTTC
.,TRBV7-3,TRBJ2-3,.,CASSPSGTSTDTQYF,TGTGCCAGCAGCCCCTCGGGGACAAGCACAGATACGCAGTATTTT
.,TRBV19,TRBJ2-1,.,CASSIGSGLNEQFF,TGTGCCAGTAGTATAGGGTCCGGGTTGAATGAGCAGTTCTTC
.,TRBV7-3,TRBJ2-6,.,CASSLWSSGANVLTF,TGTGCCAGCAGCTTATGGAGCTCTGGGGCCAACGTCCTGACTTTC
.,TRBV7-2,TRBJ2-1,.,CASSLSVSSYNEQFF,TGTGCCAGCAGCTTATCGGTAAGCTCCTACAATGAGCAGTTCTTC
once,TRBV18,TRBJ2-7,TRBD2,CASSPPSSGSHEQYF,TGTGCCAGCTCACCACCGTCTAGCGGGAGCCACGAGCAGTACTTC
many,TRBV2,TRBJ1-2,TRBD1,CASDREGYGYTF,TGTGCCAGCGACAGGGAAGGCTATGGCTACACCTTC